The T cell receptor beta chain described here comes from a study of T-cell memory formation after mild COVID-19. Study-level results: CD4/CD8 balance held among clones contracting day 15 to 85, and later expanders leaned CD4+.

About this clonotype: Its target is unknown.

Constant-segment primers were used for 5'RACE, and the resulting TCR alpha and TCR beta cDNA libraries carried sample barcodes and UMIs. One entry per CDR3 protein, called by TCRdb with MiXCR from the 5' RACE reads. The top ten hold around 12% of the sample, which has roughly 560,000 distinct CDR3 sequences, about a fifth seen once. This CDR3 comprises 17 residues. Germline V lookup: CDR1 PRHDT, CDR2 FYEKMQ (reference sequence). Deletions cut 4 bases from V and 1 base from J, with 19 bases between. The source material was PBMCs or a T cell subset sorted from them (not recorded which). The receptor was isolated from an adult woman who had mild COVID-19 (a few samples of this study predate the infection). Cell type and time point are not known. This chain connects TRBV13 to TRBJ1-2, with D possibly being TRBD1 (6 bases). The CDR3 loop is CASSSGLQGANNYGYTF. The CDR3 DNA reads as TGTGCCAGCAGCTCCGGATTACAGGGAGCAAATAACTATGGCTACACCTTC.